This T cell receptor (beta chain) was captured in a study of T-cell reconstitution after alpha-beta-depleted transplantation in children. Unique molecular identifiers were incorporated into the prepared TCRbeta library. In TCRdb, the PCR reads were re-called with MiXCR into one record per CDR3 protein. Here the sample spans more than 200,000 distinct CDR3 sequences, roughly 9.1% being singletons. Findings and limits, study-wide: T-cell counts and diversity at one year following transplant were attributed mainly to newly produced T cells. At around two months after transplant, the alpha-beta T cells were reportedly derived from several hundred expanded clones that came from non-depleted graft cells. Diversity of TCRbeta at day 60 was high in some patients, arising from surviving recipient T cells and thymic progenitors.

A note on this clonotype: The antigen is unknown.

Material: PBMCs, mostly from graft donor cells, obtained 360 days after TCRalphabeta/CD19-depleted stem cell transplant. The sequence was obtained from a male patient aged 2 to 10 who had a stem cell transplant for acute myeloid leukemia, so the T cells may come from the graft donor.

This chain's CDR3 is CASSSYTSEYGYTF. The CDR3 DNA reads TGCGCCAGCAGCTCCTACACTTCCGAATATGGCTACACCTTC. The rearrangement joins TRBV5-1 to TRBJ1-2; D unclear. The CDR3 is 14 residues long. The germline gives CDR1 SGHRS, CDR2 YFSETQ. V was pared by 3 bases and J by 5 bases, with 14 bases between. Full variable domain (missing parts from reference TRBV5-1 and TRBJ1-2): KAGVTQTPRYLIKTRGQQVTLSCSPISGHRSVSWYQQTPGQGLQFLFEYFSETQRNKGNFPGRFSGRQFSNSRSEMNVSTLELGDSALYLCASSSYTSEYGYTFGSGTRLTVV.